Included here is one TCR beta chain sequence, with context. Produced via immunoSEQ multiplex PCR; TCRdb's table is partial and in-frame only. Found here are some 1,600,000 clones, 95% to 99% of them singletons; the top ten hold approximately 0.45%. The sample comes from a study of shared clonotypes between healthy human individuals. Germline trimming cut 5 bases from V and 0 bases from J; bases unmatched to any gene: 1. Germline loops: CDR1 LGHNT, CDR2 FRNRAP. The CDR3 totals 13 residues. The chain links TRBV12-5 to TRBJ2-7, with TRBD2 matching over 7 bases. The sequence derives from a man younger than 45 in good health. Sequenced input: naive CD4+ T cells sorted from blood. Subset indicated: CD45RA+ positively selected. In nucleotides, the CDR3 is TGTGCTAGTGGTCGCGGGAGCTCCTACGAGCAGTACTTC. The encoded protein is CASGRGSSYEQYF.